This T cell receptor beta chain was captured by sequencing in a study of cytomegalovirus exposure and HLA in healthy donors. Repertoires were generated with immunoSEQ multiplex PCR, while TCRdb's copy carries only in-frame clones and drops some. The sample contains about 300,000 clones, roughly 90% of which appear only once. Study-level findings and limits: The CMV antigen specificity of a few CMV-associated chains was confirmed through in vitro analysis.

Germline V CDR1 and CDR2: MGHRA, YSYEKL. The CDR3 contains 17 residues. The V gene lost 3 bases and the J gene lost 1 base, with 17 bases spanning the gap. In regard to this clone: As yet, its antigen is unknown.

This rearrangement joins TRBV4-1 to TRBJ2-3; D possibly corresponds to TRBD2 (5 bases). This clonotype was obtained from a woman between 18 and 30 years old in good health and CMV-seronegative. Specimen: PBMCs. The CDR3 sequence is CASSHPSGRGGTDTQYF. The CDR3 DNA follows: TGCGCCAGCAGCCACCCCTCGGGAAGAGGTGGCACAGATACGCAGTATTTT.